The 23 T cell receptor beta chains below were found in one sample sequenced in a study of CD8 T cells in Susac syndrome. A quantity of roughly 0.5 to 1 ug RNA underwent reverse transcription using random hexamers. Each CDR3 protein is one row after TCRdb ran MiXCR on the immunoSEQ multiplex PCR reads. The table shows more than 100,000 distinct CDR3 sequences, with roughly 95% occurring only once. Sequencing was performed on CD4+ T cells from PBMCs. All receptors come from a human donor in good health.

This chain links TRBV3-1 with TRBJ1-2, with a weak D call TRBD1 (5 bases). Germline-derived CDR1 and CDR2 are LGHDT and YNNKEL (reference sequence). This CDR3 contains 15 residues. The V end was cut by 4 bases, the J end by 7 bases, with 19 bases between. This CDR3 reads CASSRFPGRDSGYTF. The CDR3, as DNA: TGTGCCAGCAGCCGGTTCCCGGGTCGGGACTCTGGCTACACCTTC.

Here the CDR3 reads CASSLSPKQETQYF. CDR3 bases: TGTGCCAGCAGTTTATCGCCCAAACAAGAGACCCAGTACTTC. This rearrangement joins TRBV28 to TRBJ2-5, with D hard to call. Per germline, CDR1 MDHEN and CDR2 SYDVKM. The CDR3 loop spans 14 amino acids. Trimming took off 1 base at V and 2 bases at J, with 8 bases between the two ends.

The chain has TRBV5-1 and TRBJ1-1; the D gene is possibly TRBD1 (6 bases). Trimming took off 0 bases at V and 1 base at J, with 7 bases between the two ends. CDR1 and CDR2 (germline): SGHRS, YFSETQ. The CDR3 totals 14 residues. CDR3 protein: CASSLDRANTEAFF. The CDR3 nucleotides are TGCGCCAGCAGCTTGGACAGGGCGAACACTGAAGCTTTCTTT.

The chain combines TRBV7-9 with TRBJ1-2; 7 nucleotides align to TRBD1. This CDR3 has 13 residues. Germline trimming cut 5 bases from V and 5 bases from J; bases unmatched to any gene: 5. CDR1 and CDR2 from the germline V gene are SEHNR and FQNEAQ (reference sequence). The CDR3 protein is CASSIPGGYGYTF. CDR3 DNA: TGTGCCAGCAGCATTCCAGGGGGGTATGGCTACACCTTC.

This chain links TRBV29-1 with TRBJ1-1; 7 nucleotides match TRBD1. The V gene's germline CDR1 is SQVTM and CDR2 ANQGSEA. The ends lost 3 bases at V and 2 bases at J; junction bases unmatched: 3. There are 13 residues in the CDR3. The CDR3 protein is CSVDQGVNTEAFF. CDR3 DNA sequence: TGCAGCGTTGACCAGGGGGTTAACACTGAAGCTTTCTTT.

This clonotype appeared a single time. The DNA of the CDR3 is TGTGCCAGCAGTTTGGGACAGGGGGTAATCTCCTACGAGCAGTACTTC. Its translation is CASSLGQGVISYEQYF. This chain connects TRBV12-3 or TRBV12-4 to TRBJ2-7, with 11 bases that match TRBD1. The trim removed 3 bases at V and 0 bases at J, leaving 4 bases unmatched. The CDR3 runs to 16 residues.

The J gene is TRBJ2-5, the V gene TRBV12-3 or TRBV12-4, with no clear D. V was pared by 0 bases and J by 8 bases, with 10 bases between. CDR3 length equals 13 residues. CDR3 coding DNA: TGTGCCAGCAGTTTAGCGTCCCCGGGTACCCAGTACTTC. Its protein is CASSLASPGTQYF.

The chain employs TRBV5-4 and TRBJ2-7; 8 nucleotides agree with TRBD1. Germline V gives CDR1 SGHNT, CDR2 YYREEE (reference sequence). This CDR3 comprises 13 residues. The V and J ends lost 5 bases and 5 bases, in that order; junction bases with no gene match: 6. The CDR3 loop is CASRSDRVDEQYF. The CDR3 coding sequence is TGTGCCAGCAGATCGGACAGGGTCGACGAGCAGTACTTC.

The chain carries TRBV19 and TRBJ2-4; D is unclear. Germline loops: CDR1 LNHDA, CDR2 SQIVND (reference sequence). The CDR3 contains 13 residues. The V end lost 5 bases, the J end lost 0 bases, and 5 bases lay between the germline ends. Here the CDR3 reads CASSDLAKNIQYF. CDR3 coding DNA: TGTGCCAGTAGTGACCTAGCCAAAAACATTCAGTACTTC.

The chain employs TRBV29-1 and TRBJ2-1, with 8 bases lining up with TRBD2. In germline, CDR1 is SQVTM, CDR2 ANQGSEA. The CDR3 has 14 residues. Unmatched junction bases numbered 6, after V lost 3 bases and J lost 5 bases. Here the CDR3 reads CSVDRLASNNEQFF. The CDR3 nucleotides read TGCAGCGTTGATCGACTAGCGTCTAACAATGAGCAGTTCTTC.

Written as DNA, the CDR3 is TGTGCCAGCAGCTTGGGGGGAGGGCAAAGTGAGCAGTTCTTC. The encoded protein is CASSLGGGQSEQFF. The rearrangement links TRBV7-2 to TRBJ2-1; TRBD2 matches at 7 bases. This CDR3 is 14 amino acids long. V dropped 3 bases and J dropped 9; count of bases not matched to a gene: 8. Germline CDR1 SGHTA, CDR2 FQGNSA.

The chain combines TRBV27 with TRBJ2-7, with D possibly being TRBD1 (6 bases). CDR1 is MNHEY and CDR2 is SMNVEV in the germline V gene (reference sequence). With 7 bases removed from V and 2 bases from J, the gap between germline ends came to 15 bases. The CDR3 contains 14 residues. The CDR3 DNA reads TGTGCCAGCAAAAGAGGGGGAATACCCTACGAGCAGTACTTC. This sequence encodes CASKRGGIPYEQYF.

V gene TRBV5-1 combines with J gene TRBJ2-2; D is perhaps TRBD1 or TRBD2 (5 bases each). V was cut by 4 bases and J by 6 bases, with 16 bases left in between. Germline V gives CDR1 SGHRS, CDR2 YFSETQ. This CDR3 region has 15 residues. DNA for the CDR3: TGCGCCAGCAGCCCCGGGACCGATTGGGCCGGGGAGCTGTTTTTT. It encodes CASSPGTDWAGELFF.

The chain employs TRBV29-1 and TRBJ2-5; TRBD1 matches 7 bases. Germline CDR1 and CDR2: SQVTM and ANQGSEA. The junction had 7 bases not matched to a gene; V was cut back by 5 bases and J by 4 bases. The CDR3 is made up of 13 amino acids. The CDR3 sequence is CSVSGTGAETQYF. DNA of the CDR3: TGCAGCGTTTCCGGAACAGGGGCAGAGACCCAGTACTTC.

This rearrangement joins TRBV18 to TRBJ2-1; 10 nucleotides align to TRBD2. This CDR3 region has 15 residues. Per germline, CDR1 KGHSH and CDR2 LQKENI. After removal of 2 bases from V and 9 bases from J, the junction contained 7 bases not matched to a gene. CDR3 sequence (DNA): TGTGCCAGCTCACCATCGGCTAGCGGGAGAAGTGAGCAGTTCTTC. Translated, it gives CASSPSASGRSEQFF.

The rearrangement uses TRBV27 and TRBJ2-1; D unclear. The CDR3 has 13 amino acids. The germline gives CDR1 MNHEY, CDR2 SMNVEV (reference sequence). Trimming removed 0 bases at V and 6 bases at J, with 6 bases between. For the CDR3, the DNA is TGTGCCAGCAGTTTATCTTGGGTCAATGAGCAGTTCTTC. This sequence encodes CASSLSWVNEQFF.

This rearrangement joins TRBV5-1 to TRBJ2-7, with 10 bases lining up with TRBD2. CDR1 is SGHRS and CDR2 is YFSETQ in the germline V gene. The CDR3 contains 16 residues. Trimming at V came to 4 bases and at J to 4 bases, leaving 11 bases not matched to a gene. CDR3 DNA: TGCGCCAGCAGCCCACTGTCCCCTAGCGGGAGTTACGAGCAGTACTTC. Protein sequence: CASSPLSPSGSYEQYF.

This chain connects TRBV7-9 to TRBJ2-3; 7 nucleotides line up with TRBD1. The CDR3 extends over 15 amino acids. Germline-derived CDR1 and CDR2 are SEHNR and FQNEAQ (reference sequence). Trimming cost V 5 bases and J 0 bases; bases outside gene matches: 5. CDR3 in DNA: TGTGCCAGCAGCAAAGGGACAGCTAGCACAGATACGCAGTATTTT. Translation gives CASSKGTASTDTQYF.

CDR3 bases: TGTGCCAGCAGCCAAGATGCGGCCGGGGCCGAGCAGTACTTC. Translated, it gives CASSQDAAGAEQYF. The chain links TRBV14 to TRBJ2-7; D may be TRBD1 or TRBD2 (5 bases each). Trimming cost V 0 bases and J 6 bases, with 12 bases left between them. The CDR3 length is 14 residues. The germline V gene has CDR1 SGHDN and CDR2 FVKESK.

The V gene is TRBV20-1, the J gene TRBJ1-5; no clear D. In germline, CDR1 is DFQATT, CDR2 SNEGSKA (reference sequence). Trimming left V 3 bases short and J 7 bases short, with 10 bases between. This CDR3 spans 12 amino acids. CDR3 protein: CSASPGQQPQHF. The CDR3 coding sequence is TGCAGTGCTAGTCCGGGTCAGCAGCCCCAGCATTTT.

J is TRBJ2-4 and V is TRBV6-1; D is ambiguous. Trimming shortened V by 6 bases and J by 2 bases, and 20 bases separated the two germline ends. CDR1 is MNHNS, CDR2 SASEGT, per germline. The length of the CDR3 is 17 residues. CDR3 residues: CASSDTTPDWTKNIQYF. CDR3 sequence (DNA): TGTGCCAGCAGCGATACAACCCCCGATTGGACCAAAAACATTCAGTACTTC.

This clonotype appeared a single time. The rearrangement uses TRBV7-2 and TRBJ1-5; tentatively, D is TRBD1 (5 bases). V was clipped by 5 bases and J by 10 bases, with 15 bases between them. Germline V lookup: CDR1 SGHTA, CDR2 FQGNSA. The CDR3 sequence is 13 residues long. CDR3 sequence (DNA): TGTGCCAGCAGCCGGGACCGTGTATCTCCCCAGCATTTT. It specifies CASSRDRVSPQHF. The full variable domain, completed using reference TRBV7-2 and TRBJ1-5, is GAGVSQSPSNKVTEKGKDVELRCDPISGHTALYWYRQSLGQGLEFLIYFQGNSAPDKSGLPSDRFSAERTGGSVSTLTIQRTQQEDSAVYLCASSRDRVSPQHFGDGTRLSIL.

The CDR3 loop reads CASSQVTGPMNTEAFF. CDR3 DNA: TGTGCCAGCAGCCAAGTAACCGGGCCCATGAACACTGAAGCTTTCTTT. The chain is built from TRBV3-1 and TRBJ1-1, with D unclear. Germline V lookup: CDR1 LGHDT, CDR2 YNNKEL (reference sequence). This CDR3 has 16 amino acids. V lost 1 base, J lost 0 bases, and 12 bases lay in between.